This record covers a single TCR beta chain. Antigen: not known. This sample was included in a study of PD-1 blockade in classical Hodgkin lymphoma. General observations from the study: By cycle point C4D1, TCR diversity had risen significantly in CD4+ cells (but not CD8+ cells). Baseline diversity resembling that of newly diagnosed patients was seen in complete responders. Diminished baseline TCR diversity has been reported in newly diagnosed patients relative to healthy donors.

The table came from immunoSEQ multiplex PCR; TCRdb's copy has only in-frame clones and leaves some out. In the table there are some 41,000 clones, 70% to 80% of which are singletons. The V gene's germline CDR1 is SGHTA and CDR2 FQGNSA. CDR3 size: 14 residues. Deletions cut 9 bases from V and 1 base from J, with 12 bases between. After autologous stem cell transplantation all patients relapsed, and prior brentuximab vedotin exposure differed between cohorts. The starting material was peripheral blood mononuclear cells (PBMCs), obtained at baseline. V is TRBV7-2 and J is TRBJ2-2; D not certain. The origin of this receptor is a human donor with classical Hodgkin lymphoma. The CDR3 DNA reads as TGTGCCAGAGTTAGGGCAGGGAACACCGGGGAGCTGTTTTTT. Translated: CARVRAGNTGELFF.